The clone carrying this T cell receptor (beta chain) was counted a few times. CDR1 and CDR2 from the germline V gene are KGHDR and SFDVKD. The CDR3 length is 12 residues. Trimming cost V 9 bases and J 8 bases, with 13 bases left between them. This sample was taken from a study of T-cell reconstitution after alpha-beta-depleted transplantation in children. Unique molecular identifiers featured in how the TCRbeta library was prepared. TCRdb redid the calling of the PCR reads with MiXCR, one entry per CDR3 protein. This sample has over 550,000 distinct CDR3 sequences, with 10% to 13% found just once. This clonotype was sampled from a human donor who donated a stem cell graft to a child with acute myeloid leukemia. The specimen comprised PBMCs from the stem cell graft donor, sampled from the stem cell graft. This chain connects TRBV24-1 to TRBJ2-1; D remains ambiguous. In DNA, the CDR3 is TGTGCCACCGGGCTCCAATCCTATGAGCAGTTCTTC. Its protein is CATGLQSYEQFF.